This TCR beta chain appears in the sequencing data of a study of vaccination and CD4 T cells after COVID-19. Study-wide background: Post-vaccine sampling followed dose two by a median around 74 days (range 14 to 241).

Sequencing of DNA taken from cultured CD4+ T cells relied on the Oncomine TCR Beta short-read assay. TCRdb reprocessed the PCR reads with MiXCR, giving one entry per CDR3 protein. The table shows under 30,000 distinct CDR3 sequences, with roughly a third occurring only once. Time point of the sample: late sampling 161 to 241 days after vaccination in three convalescent patients. Treatment denoted: 10-day PBMC culture with coronavirus spike peptide pools or control peptides (ViraFEST assay). Culture conditions combined more than 1.5 million PBMCs per well with about 9.2 IU/ml IL-2 and roughly 10 ug/ml peptide pools. Remarks on this clonotype: Its antigen is as yet unknown.

Sequencing used CD4+ T cells from blood, cultured in vitro, obtained about 7 months after SARS-CoV-2 vaccination. The receptor comes from a human donor who had recovered from COVID-19.

This CDR3 is CASRPNQGSQEQFF. CDR3 DNA sequence: TGTGCCAGCAGACCGAACCAGGGGTCCCAGGAGCAGTTCTTC. V usage is TRBV2 and J usage is TRBJ2-1; D possibly corresponds to TRBD1 (6 bases). The ends were cut back, 6 bases at V and 10 bases at J, with 19 bases in the middle. The CDR3 extends over 14 amino acids. Germline V lookup: CDR1 SNHLY, CDR2 FYNNEI.